This TCR beta chain was recovered during a study of graft-versus-host responses after intestinal transplantation. The overall study: Each of the recipients got a multivisceral, liver-intestinal, or isolated intestinal transplant. After anti-thymocyte globulin induction, recipients took tacrolimus and steroids for around 3 years.

V lost 1 base, J lost 6 bases, and 9 bases stayed unmatched. Germline V gives CDR1 SGHNT, CDR2 YYREEE (reference sequence). CDR3 length equals 15 residues. Points on this clone: The antigen remains undetermined.

TCRdb's copy holds only in-frame clones and misses some; the assay was immunoSEQ multiplex PCR. Here the sample spans about 100,000 clones, 75% to 95% being singletons. Sample: unstimulated CD8+ T cells sorted from spleen or lymph node cells, taken before intestinal transplant. The J gene is TRBJ2-5, the V gene TRBV5-4, with 7 bases identical to TRBD1. The receptor's source is a human donor who received an intestinal transplant. CDR3 nucleotides: TGTGCCAGCAGCTTGAATCACAGGGGTTCTCAGACCCAGTACTTC. Amino acids: CASSLNHRGSQTQYF.